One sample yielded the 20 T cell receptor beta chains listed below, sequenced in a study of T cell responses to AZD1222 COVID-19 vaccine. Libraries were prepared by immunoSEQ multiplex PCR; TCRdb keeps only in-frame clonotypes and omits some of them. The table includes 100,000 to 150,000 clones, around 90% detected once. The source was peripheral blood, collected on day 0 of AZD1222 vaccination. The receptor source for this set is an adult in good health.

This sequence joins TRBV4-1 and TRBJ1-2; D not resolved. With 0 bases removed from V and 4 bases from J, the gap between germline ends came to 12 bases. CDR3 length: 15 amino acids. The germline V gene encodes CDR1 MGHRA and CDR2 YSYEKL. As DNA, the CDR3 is TGCGCCAGCAGCCAAGATCGAGGAGTAGGCTATGGCTACACCTTC. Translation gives CASSQDRGVGYGYTF.

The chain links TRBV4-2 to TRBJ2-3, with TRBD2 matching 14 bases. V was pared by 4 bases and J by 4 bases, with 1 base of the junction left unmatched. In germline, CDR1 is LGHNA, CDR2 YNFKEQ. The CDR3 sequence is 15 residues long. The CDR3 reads CASSRLAGGPDTQYF. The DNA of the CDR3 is TGTGCCAGCAGCCGACTAGCGGGAGGGCCAGATACGCAGTATTTT.

In DNA, the CDR3 is TGTGCCGCGAGGGGGCCCTCCTACGAGCAGTACTTC. It is translated as CAARGPSYEQYF. The chain uses TRBV27 and TRBJ2-7, with TRBD1 identical over 7 bases. The CDR3 totals 12 residues. CDR1 and CDR2 (germline): MNHEY, SMNVEV (reference sequence). Trimming cost V 11 bases and J 0 bases; bases outside gene matches: 4.

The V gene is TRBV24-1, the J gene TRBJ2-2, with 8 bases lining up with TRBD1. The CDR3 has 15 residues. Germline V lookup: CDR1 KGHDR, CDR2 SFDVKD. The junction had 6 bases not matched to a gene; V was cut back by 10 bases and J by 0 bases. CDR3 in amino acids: CATSGQVTNTGELFF. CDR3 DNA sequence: TGTGCCACGTCGGGACAGGTGACGAACACCGGGGAGCTGTTTTTT.

CDR3 loop: CASSILRQGRSPLHF. CDR3 nucleotides: TGTGCCAGTAGTATTCTGAGACAGGGACGTTCACCCCTCCACTTT. The chain is built from TRBV19 and TRBJ1-6, with TRBD1 matching 7 bases. The CDR3 sequence is 15 residues long. Looked up from germline, CDR1 is LNHDA and CDR2 is SQIVND (reference sequence). V shed 3 bases, J shed 9 bases, and the junction held 8 bases outside the gene matches.

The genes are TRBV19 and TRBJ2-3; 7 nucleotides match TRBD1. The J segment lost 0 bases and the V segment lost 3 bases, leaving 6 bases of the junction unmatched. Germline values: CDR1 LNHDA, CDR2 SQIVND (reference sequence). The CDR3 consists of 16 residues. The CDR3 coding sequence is TGTGCCAGTAGTATTCTAGGGACAGCTAGCACAGATACGCAGTATTTT. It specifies CASSILGTASTDTQYF.

CDR3 region: CASSLQDGGEQYF. The CDR3 DNA follows: TGTGCCAGCAGTTTACAAGACGGAGGCGAGCAGTACTTC. The rearrangement uses TRBV12-3 or TRBV12-4 and TRBJ2-7; D may be TRBD2 (5 bases). The CDR3 loop spans 13 amino acids. V dropped 2 bases and J dropped 6 bases, with 11 bases sitting between them.

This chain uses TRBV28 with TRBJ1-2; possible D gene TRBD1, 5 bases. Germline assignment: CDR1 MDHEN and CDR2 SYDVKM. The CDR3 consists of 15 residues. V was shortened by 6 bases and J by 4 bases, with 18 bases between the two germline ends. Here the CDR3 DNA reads TGTGCCAGCAGCCTACCCCGGGACTGGATCTATGGCTACACCTTC. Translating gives CASSLPRDWIYGYTF.

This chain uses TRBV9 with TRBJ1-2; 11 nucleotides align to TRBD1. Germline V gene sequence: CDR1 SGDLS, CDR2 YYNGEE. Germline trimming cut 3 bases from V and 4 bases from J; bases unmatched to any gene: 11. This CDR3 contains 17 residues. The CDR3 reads CASSASLTGTGGYGYTF. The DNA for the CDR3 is TGTGCCAGCAGCGCGTCCCTCACCGGGACAGGGGGCTATGGCTACACCTTC.

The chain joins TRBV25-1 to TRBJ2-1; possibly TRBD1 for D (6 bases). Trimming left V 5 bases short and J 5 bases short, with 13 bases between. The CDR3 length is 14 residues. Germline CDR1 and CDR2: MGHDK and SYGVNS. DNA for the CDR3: TGTGCCAGCAGTCCAGGGGCGGCCAACAATGAGCAGTTCTTC. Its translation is CASSPGAANNEQFF.

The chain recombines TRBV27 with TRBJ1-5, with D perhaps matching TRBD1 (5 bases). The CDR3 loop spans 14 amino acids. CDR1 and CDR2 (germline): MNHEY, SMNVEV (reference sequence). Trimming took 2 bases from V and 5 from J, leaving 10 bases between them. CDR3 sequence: CASSLTGAHQPQHF. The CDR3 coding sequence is TGTGCCAGCAGTTTAACAGGAGCCCATCAGCCCCAGCATTTT.

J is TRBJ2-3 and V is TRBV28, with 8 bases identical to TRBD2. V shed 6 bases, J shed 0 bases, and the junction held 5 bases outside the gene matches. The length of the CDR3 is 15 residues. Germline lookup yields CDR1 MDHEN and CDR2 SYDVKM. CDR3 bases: TGTGCCAGCAGCCGTAGCGGGAAGAGCACAGATACGCAGTATTTT. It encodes CASSRSGKSTDTQYF. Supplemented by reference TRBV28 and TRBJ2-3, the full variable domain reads DVKVTQSSRYLVKRTGEKVFLECVQDMDHENMFWYRQDPGLGLRLIYFSYDVKMKEKGDIPEGYSVSREKKERFSLILESASTNQTSMYLCASSRSGKSTDTQYFGPGTRLTVL.

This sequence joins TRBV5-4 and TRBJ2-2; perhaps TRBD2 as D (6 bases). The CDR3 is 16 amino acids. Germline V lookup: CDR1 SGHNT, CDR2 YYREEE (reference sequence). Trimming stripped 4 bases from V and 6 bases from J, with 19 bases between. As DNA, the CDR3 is TGTGCCAGCAGCCGATCGGGCGGGGCCTCGGCCGGGGAGCTGTTTTTT. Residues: CASSRSGGASAGELFF.

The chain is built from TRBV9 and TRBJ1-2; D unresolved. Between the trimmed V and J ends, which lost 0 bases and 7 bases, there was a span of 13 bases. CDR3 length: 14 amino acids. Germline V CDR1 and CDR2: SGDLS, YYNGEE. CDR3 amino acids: CASSVAGSPSGYTF. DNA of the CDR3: TGTGCCAGCAGCGTAGCCGGCAGCCCGTCTGGCTACACCTTC.

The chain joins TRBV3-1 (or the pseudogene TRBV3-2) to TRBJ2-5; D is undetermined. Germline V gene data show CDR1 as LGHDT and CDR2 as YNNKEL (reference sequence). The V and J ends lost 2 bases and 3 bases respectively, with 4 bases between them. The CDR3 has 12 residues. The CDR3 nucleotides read TGTGCCAGCAGCCAACGAGAAGAGACCCAGTACTTC. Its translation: CASSQREETQYF.

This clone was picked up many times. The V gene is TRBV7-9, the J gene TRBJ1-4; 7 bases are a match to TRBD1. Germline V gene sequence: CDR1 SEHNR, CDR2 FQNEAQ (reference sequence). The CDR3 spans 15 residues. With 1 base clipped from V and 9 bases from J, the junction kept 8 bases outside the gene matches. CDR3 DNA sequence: TGTGCCAGCAGCTTAGATCGAGAGGGACAGAAAAAACTGTTTTTT. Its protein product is CASSLDREGQKKLFF.

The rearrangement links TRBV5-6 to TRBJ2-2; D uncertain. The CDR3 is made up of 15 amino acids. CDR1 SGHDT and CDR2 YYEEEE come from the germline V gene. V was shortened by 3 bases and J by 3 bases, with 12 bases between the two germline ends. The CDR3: CASSYEYWYTGELFF. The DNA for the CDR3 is TGTGCCAGCAGCTATGAATACTGGTACACCGGGGAGCTGTTTTTT.

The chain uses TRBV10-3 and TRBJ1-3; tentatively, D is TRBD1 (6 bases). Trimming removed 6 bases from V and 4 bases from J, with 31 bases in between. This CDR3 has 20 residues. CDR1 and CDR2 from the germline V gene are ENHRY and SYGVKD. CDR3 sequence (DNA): TGTGCCATCAGCCGACCGTTAACATTCGGGACACGGGTGGCCGGAAACACCATATATTTT. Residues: CAISRPLTFGTRVAGNTIYF.

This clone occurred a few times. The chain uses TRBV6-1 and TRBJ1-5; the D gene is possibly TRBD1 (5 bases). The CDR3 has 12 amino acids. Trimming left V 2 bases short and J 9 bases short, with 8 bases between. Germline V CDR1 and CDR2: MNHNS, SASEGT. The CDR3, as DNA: TGTGCCAGCAGTGAACCCGGGGCGCCCCAGCATTTT. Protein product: CASSEPGAPQHF.

CDR3 sequence: CASGPAGGFTGELFF. The CDR3, as DNA: TGCGCCAGCGGGCCAGCGGGAGGCTTCACCGGGGAGCTGTTTTTT. The rearrangement links TRBV10-2 to TRBJ2-2; 9 nucleotides match TRBD2. Trimming cost V 8 bases and J 4 bases; bases outside gene matches: 8. Germline-derived CDR1 and CDR2 are WSHSY and SAAADI. There are 15 residues in the CDR3.